This TCR beta chain was identified during a study of blood T cell repertoires in COVID-19. In the original workflow: Estimated nucleated cell counts came from reference gene primer amplification. Repertoires were generated with immunoSEQ multiplex PCR, while TCRdb's copy carries only in-frame clones and drops some. The DNA was the basis for D and trimming; V, J and clone size are from that table. The sample has roughly 170,000 clones, around 87% seen once; the top ten hold roughly 0.85%. The receptor was derived from a woman younger than 35 who had recovered from COVID-19. The sample comprised peripheral blood.

The CDR3 spells CASSLPDRGRNTEAFF. The CDR3 DNA reads TGTGCCAGCAGCTTGCCAGACAGGGGACGGAACACTGAAGCTTTCTTT. This chain links TRBV5-4 with TRBJ1-1; 8 nucleotides line up with TRBD1. V was pared by 1 base and J by 1 base, with 6 bases of the junction left unmatched. Germline V gives CDR1 SGHNT, CDR2 YYREEE (reference sequence). This CDR3 contains 16 residues. The full variable domain, rest sourced from reference TRBV5-4 and TRBJ1-1, is ETGVTQSPTHLIKTRGQQVTLRCSSQSGHNTVSWYQQALGQGPQFIFQYYREEENGRGNFPPRFSGLQFPNYSSELNVNALELDDSALYLCASSLPDRGRNTEAFFGQGTRLTVV.